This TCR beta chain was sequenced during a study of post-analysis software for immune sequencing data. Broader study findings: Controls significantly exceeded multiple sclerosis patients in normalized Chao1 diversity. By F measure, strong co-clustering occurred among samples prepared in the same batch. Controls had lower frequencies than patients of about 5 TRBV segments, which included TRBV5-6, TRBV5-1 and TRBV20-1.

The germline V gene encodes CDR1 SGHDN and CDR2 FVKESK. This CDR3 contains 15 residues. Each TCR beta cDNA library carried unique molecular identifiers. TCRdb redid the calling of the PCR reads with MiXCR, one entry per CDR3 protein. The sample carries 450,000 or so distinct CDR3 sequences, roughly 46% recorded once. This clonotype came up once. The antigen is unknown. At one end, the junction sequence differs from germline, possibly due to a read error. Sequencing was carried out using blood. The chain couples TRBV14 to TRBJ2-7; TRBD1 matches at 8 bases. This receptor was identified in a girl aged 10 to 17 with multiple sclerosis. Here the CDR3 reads CACSLRQGRTYEQYF. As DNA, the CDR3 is TGTGCCTGCAGCCTGCGACAGGGGCGAACCTACGAGCAGTACTTC.